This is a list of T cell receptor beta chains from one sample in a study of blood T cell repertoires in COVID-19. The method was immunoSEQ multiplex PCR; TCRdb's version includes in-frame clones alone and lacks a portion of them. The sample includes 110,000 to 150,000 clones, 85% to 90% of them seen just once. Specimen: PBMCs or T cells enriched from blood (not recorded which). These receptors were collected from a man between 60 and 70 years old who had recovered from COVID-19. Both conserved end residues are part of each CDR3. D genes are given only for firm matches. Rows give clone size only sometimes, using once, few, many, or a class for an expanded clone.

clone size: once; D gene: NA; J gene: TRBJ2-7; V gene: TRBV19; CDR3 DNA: TGTGCCAGTAAGGTCGGGGACGAGCAGTACTTC; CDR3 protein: CASKVGDEQYF
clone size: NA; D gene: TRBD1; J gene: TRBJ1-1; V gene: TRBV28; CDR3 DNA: TGTGCCAGCAGCTCCAACAGGGGGGCGGCTTTCTTT; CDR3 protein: CASSSNRGAAFF
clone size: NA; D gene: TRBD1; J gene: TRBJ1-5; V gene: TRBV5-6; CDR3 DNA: TGTGCCAGCAGCTTGTCGGGACAGGGACGCAATCAGCCCCAGCATTTT; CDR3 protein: CASSLSGQGRNQPQHF
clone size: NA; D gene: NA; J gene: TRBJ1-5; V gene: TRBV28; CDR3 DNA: TGTGCCAGCACGAAAGGGAGCTATCAGCCCCAGCATTTT; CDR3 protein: CASTKGSYQPQHF
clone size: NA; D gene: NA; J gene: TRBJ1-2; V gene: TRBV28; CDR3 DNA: TGTGCCAGCAGTCCGCAAGCGGGGGGCTACACCTTC; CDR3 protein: CASSPQAGGYTF
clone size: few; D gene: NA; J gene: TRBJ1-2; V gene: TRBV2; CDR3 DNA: TGTGCCAGCAATAGAGGACAGCTTTACTATGGCTACACCTTC; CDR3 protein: CASNRGQLYYGYTF
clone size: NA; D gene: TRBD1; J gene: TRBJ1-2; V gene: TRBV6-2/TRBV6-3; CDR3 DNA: TGTGCCAGCAGTTGGGACAGGCACTATGGCTACACCTTC; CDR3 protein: CASSWDRHYGYTF
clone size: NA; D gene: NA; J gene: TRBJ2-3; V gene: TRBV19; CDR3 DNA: TGTGCCAGTAGTATCATGCAACTAAGCACAGATACGCAGTATTTT; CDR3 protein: CASSIMQLSTDTQYF
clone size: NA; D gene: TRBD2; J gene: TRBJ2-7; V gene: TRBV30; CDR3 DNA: TGTGCCCACGGGGGCCTAGCGGGAACCTACGAGCAGTACTTC; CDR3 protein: CAHGGLAGTYEQYF
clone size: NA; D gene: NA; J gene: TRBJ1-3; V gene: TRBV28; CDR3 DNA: TGTGCCAGTGGGAAACAGGGAGCTGGAAACACCATATATTTT; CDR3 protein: CASGKQGAGNTIYF
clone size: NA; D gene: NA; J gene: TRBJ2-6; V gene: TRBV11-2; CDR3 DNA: TGTGCCAGCAGCACAAGCTCTGGGGCCAACGTCCTGACTTTC; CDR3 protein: CASSTSSGANVLTF
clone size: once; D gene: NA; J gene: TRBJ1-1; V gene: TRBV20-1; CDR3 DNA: TGCAGTGCTAATGACCCCAGTACCATAACTGAAGCTTTCTTT; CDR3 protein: CSANDPSTITEAFF
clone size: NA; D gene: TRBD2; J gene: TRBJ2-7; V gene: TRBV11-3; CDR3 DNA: TGTGCCAGCAGCGCTAGCGGGGGAGCCTACGAGCAGTACTTC; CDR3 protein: CASSASGGAYEQYF
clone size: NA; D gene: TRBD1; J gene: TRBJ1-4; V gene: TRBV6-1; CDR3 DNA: TGTGCCAGCAGTGAAGGGACAGGGGTTCGGTTAGGCTCAATTGGAAACGATGAAAAACTGTTTTTT; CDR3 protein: CASSEGTGVRLGSIGNDEKLFF